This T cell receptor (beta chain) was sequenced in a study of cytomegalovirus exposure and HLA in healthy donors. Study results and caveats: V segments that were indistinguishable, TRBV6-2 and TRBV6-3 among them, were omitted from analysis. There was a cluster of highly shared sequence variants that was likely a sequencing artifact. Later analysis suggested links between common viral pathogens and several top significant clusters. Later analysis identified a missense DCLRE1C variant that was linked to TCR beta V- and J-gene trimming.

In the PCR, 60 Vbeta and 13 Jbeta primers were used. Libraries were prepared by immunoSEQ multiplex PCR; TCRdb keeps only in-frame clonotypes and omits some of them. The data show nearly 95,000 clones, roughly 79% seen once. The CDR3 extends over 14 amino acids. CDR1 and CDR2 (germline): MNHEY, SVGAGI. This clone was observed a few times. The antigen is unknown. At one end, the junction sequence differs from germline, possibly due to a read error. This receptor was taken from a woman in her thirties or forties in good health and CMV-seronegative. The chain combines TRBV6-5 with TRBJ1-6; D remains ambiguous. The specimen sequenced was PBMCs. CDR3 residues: CASSYSRDKSPLHF. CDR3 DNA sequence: TGTGCCAGCAGTTACTCCCGGGATAAGTCACCCCTCCACTTT.